Below, one T cell receptor beta chain is given with its context. These data belong to a study of blood T cell repertoires in COVID-19. In the authors' methods: Amplifying reference gene primers gave estimates of nucleated cell counts. Sequenced by immunoSEQ multiplex PCR; TCRdb stores in-frame clones only, minus some. From that table come the V and J calls and clone size; the DNA was used to work out D and trimming. Of a few hundred thousand clones listed, around 87% are singletons. The study recruited people aged about 18 to 89 years across roughly 25 US areas. Clinical history as reported by participants underpinned cohort assignment. This sequence was found in a woman aged 18-30 years with acute COVID-19. The sequencing input was PBMCs or T cells enriched from blood (not recorded which).

The DNA for the CDR3 is TGTGCCACCCTTGGCGGCGTAGCCTACGAGCAGTACTTC. It yields the protein CATLGGVAYEQYF. The rearrangement joins TRBV6-1 to TRBJ2-7, with D unresolved. The germline gives CDR1 MNHNS, CDR2 SASEGT. This CDR3 has 13 amino acids. V lost 10 bases, J lost 2 bases, and 15 bases lay in between.